Reported below is one TCR beta chain. This sample stems from a study of blood T cell repertoires in COVID-19. Looking at the study overall: Sites in the United States, Italy and Spain provided acute and convalescent COVID-19 samples. PBMCs, B-cell-depleted T cells, or T cells provided the cDNA or gDNA that made up the material.

How the authors handled the data: It was from reference gene primer amplification that nucleated cell counts were estimated. Generated by immunoSEQ multiplex PCR, the TCRdb table keeps only in-frame clones and is missing some. V and J calls plus clone size are reproduced from that table; the DNA served to infer D and trimming. The sample has around 30,000 clones; around 90% are singletons. The CDR3 spans 13 residues. Germline CDR1 and CDR2: SGHDT and YYEEEE. The V gene lost 4 bases and the J gene lost 7 bases, with 15 bases spanning the gap. The sample was peripheral blood. This sequence joins TRBV5-6 and TRBJ2-7, with D maybe TRBD2 (6 bases). The receptor was derived from a man aged 50-59 years with active or convalescent COVID-19. The CDR3 is CASSMDYPAEQYF. As DNA, the CDR3 is TGTGCCAGCAGCATGGACTACCCGGCTGAGCAGTACTTC.